Below, 14 T cell receptor beta chains from the same sample are listed, as sequenced in a study of blood T cell repertoires in COVID-19. Data came from immunoSEQ multiplex PCR; TCRdb stores just in-frame clones and leaves some out. The table has around 140,000 clones, around 90% seen once. The specimen was peripheral blood. All receptors come from a human donor with COVID-19, enrolled during active disease. The donor label of this sample is uncertain.

The gene calls are TRBV6-5 and TRBJ1-6; D is undetermined. The V gene's germline CDR1 is MNHEY and CDR2 SVGAGI. The germline V and J ends were trimmed by 5 bases and 16 bases, with 18 bases remaining between them. The CDR3 has 13 residues. As DNA, the CDR3 is TGTGCCAGCAGTCAACCGAACGGGGAGAAGCTCCACTTT. Its translation: CASSQPNGEKLHF.

The V call is TRBV2, the J call TRBJ1-2; D gene uncertain. Trimming stripped 6 bases from V and 5 bases from J, with 10 bases between. The CDR3 length is 12 residues. The germline CDR1 and CDR2 sequences are SNHLY and FYNNEI. The CDR3 sequence: CASRLVHYGYTF. CDR3 sequence (DNA): TGTGCCAGCAGACTGGTTCATTATGGCTACACCTTC.

The V and J genes are TRBV18 and TRBJ2-2, with D perhaps TRBD2 (6 bases). The length of the CDR3 is 18 residues. The germline V gene encodes CDR1 KGHSH and CDR2 LQKENI. Trimming removed 5 bases at V and 3 bases at J, with 22 bases between. CDR3: CASSTTGTPTRDTGELFF. DNA for the CDR3: TGTGCCAGCTCAACTACCGGGACTCCGACCAGAGACACCGGGGAGCTGTTTTTT.

This sequence joins TRBV27 and TRBJ1-2, with D perhaps TRBD1 (6 bases). With 5 bases removed from V and 2 bases from J, the gap between germline ends came to 18 bases. Germline V lookup: CDR1 MNHEY, CDR2 SMNVEV (reference sequence). The CDR3 loop spans 16 amino acids. For the CDR3, the DNA is TGTGCCAGCAGTCCCCGAACAGGGATGTTAAACTATGGCTACACCTTC. It encodes CASSPRTGMLNYGYTF.

The genes are TRBV28 and TRBJ1-2, with 7 bases lining up with TRBD1. There are 15 residues in the CDR3. Per the germline V gene, CDR1 is MDHEN and CDR2 is SYDVKM. Unmatched junction bases numbered 9, after V lost 4 bases and J lost 4 bases. CDR3 loop: CASSSGGGKPYGYTF. CDR3 coding DNA: TGTGCCAGCAGTTCAGGGGGTGGGAAGCCCTATGGCTACACCTTC.

The chain employs TRBV3-1 (or the pseudogene TRBV3-2) and TRBJ2-7; 10 positions match TRBD2. The CDR3 sequence is 15 residues long. The junction had 9 bases not matched to a gene; V was cut back by 3 bases and J by 7 bases. Germline V gives CDR1 LGHDT, CDR2 YNNKEL (reference sequence). The CDR3: CASSHASGGVGEQYF. CDR3 DNA sequence: TGTGCCAGCAGCCACGCCAGCGGGGGGGTTGGAGAGCAGTACTTC.

The chain carries TRBV7-9 and TRBJ1-2; D is ambiguous. Germline CDR1 SEHNR, CDR2 FQNEAQ (reference sequence). The CDR3 is 14 residues long. The V and J ends lost 1 base and 7 bases respectively, with 13 bases between them. This chain's CDR3 is CASSLGTRIGGYTF. For the CDR3, the DNA is TGTGCCAGCAGCTTAGGGACTCGGATAGGTGGCTACACCTTC.

The chain recombines TRBV3-1 (or the pseudogene TRBV3-2) with TRBJ2-7; a possible D gene is TRBD2 (5 bases). Germline assignment: CDR1 LGHDT and CDR2 YNNKEL (reference sequence). The CDR3 totals 14 residues. The V end lost 0 bases, the J end lost 3 bases, and 9 bases lay between the germline ends. In DNA form, the CDR3 reads TGTGCCAGCAGCCAAGATAGGACTCACTACGAGCAGTACTTC. This sequence encodes CASSQDRTHYEQYF.

The V and J genes are TRBV12-3 or TRBV12-4 and TRBJ1-2; TRBD1 might be the D (5 bases). The CDR3 sequence is 13 residues long. V was pared by 4 bases and J by 3 bases, with 9 bases between. The DNA of the CDR3 is TGTGCCAGCAGTTGGACAAGGGACTATGGCTACACCTTC. It is translated as CASSWTRDYGYTF.

This clone was observed once. This chain uses TRBV19 with TRBJ2-2; 7 nucleotides align to TRBD1. The V gene's germline CDR1 is LNHDA and CDR2 SQIVND (reference sequence). This CDR3 has 16 amino acids. V shed 6 bases and J 10 bases; nucleotides not matched to a gene: 17. CDR3 amino acids: CASSLVMGRGSVELFF. The CDR3 DNA is TGTGCCAGTAGCCTCGTGATGGGCAGGGGGTCGGTGGAGCTGTTTTTT.

The chain employs TRBV7-3 and TRBJ2-5, with a weak D call TRBD1 (7 bases). CDR3 length: 14 residues. V lost 3 bases and J lost 1, with 9 bases in between. Germline V gene data show CDR1 as SGHTA and CDR2 as FQGTGA. The CDR3 DNA follows: TGTGCCAGCAGCTTGGAGGGGGCCCAAGAGACCCAGTACTTC. It is translated as CASSLEGAQETQYF.

The V and J genes are TRBV18 and TRBJ1-6; possibly TRBD1 for D (6 bases). Per the germline V gene, CDR1 is KGHSH and CDR2 is LQKENI. The CDR3 length is 21 residues. The V end lost 3 bases, the J end lost 0 bases, and 24 bases lay between the germline ends. The CDR3 DNA is TGTGCCAGCTCACCCAGCCGCGGACAGACCCAGGAGATCTCCTATAATTCACCCCTCCACTTT. It encodes CASSPSRGQTQEISYNSPLHF.

This clone was counted only a few times. The rearrangement joins TRBV19 to TRBJ2-7, with a tentative D call TRBD1 (6 bases). Germline V lookup: CDR1 LNHDA, CDR2 SQIVND (reference sequence). Trimming pared 5 bases from V and 6 bases from J, leaving 14 bases between. The CDR3 consists of 13 residues. CDR3 nucleotide sequence: TGTGCCAGTAGTCCCTGGACAGACAGCGAGCAGTACTTC. Amino acids: CASSPWTDSEQYF.

The gene calls are TRBV6-6 and TRBJ1-2; possibly TRBD1 for D (5 bases). The CDR3 spans 12 residues. Trimming pared 5 bases from V and 8 bases from J, leaving 12 bases between. Per the germline V gene, CDR1 is MNHNY and CDR2 is SVGAGI (reference sequence). CDR3 sequence (DNA): TGTGCCAGCAGTCGCCGGCAGGGCGGCTACACCTTC. Translating it yields CASSRRQGGYTF.